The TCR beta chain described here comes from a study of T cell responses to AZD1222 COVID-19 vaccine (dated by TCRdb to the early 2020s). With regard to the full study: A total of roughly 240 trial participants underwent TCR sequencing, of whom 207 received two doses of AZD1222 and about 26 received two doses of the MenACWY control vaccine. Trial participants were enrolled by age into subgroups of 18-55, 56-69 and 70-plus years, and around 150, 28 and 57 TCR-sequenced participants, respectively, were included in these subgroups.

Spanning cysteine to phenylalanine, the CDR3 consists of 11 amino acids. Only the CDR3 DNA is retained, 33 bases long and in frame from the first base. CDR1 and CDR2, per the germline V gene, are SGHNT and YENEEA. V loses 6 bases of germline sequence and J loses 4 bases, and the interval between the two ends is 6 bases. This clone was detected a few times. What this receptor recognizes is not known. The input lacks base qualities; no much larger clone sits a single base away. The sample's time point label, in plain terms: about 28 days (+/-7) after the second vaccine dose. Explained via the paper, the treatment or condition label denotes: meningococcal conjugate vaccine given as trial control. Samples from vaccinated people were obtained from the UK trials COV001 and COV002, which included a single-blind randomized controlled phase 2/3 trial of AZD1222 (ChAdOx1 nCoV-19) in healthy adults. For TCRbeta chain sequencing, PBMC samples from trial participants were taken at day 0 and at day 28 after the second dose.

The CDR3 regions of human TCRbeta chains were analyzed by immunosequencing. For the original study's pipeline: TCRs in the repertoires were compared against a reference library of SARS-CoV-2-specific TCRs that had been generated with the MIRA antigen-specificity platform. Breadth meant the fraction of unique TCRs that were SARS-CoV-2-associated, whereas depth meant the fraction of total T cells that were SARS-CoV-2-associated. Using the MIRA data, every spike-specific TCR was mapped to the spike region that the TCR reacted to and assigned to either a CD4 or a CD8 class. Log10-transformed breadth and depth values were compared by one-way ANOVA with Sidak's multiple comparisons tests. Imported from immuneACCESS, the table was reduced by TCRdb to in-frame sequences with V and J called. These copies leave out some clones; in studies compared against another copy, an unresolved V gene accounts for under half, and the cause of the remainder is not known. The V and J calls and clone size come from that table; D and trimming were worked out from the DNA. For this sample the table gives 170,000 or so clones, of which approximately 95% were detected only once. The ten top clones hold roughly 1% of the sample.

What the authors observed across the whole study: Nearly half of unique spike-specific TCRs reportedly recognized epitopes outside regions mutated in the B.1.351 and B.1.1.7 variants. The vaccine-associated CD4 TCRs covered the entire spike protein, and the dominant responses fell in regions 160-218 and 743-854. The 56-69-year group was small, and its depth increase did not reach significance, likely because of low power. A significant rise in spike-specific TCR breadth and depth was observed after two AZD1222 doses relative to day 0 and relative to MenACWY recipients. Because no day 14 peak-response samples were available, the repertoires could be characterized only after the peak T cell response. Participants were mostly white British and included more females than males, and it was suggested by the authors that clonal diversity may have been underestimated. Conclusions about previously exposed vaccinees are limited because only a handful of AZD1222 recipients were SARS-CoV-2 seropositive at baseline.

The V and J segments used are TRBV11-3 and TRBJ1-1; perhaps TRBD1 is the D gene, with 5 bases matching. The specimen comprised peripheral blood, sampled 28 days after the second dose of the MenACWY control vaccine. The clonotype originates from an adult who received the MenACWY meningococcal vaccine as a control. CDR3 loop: CASRGGTEAFF. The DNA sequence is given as TGTGCCAGCAGGGGGGGCACTGAAGCTTTCTTT. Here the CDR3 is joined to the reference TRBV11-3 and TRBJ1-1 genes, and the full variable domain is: EAGVVQSPRYKIIEKKQPVAFWCNPISGHNTLYWYLQNLGQGPELLIRYENEEAVDDSQLPKDRFSAERLKGVDSTLKIQPAELGDSAVYLCASRGGTEAFFGQGTRLTVV.